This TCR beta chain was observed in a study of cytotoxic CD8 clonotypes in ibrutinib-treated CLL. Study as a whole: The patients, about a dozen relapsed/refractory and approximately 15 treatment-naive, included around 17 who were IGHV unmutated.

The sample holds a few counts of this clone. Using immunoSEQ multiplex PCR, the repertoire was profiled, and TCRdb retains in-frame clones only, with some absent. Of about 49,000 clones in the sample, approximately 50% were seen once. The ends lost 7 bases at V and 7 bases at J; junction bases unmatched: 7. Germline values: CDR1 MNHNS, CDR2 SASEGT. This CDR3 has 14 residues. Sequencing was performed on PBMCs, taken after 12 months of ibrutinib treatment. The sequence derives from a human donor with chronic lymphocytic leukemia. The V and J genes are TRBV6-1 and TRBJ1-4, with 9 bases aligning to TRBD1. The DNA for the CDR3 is TGTGCCAGCATCGAAGGGACAGGGCGTGAAAAACTGTTTTTT. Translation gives CASIEGTGREKLFF.